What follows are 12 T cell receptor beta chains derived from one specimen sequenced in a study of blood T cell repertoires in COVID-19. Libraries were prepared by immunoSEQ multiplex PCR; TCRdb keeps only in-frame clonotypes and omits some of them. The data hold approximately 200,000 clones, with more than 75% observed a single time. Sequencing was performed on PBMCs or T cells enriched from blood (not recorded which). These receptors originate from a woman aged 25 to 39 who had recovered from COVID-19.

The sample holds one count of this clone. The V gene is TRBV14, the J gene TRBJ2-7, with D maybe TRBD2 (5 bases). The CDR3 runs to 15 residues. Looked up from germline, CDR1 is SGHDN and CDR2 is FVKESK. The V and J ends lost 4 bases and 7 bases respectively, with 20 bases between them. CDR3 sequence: CASSRGRDYLFEQYF. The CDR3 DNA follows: TGTGCCAGCAGCCGCGGTCGAGACTACCTGTTTGAGCAGTACTTC.

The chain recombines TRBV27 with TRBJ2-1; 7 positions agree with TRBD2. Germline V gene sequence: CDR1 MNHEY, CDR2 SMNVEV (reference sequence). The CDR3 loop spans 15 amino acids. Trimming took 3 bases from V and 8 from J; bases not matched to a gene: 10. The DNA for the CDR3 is TGTGCCAGCAGTTTTACGGGCGGGAGTGAGGATGAGCAGTTCTTC. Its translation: CASSFTGGSEDEQFF.

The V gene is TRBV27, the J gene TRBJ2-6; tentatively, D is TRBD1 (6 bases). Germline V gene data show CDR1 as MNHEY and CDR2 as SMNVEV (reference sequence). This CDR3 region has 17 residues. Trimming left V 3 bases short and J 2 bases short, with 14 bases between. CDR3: CASSFTGIVTGANVLTF. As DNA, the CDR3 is TGTGCCAGCAGTTTTACAGGGATAGTAACTGGGGCCAACGTCCTGACTTTC. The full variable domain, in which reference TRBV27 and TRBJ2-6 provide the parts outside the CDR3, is EAQVTQNPRYLITVTGKKLTVTCSQNMNHEYMSWYRQDPGLGLRQIYYSMNVEVTDKGDVPEGYKVSRKEKRNFPLILESPSPNQTSLYFCASSFTGIVTGANVLTFGAGSRLTVL.

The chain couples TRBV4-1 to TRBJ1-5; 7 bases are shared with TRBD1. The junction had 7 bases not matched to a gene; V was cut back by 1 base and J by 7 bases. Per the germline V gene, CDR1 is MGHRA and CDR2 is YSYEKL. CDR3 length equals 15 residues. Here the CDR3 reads CASSQGTGVLQPQHF. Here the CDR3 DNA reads TGCGCCAGCAGCCAAGGTACAGGGGTTTTACAGCCCCAGCATTTT.

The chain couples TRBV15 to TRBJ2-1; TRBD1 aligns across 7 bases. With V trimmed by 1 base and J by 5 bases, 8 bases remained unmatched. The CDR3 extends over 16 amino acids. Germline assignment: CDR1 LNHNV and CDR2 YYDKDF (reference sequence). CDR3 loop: CATSRGDSWVNNEQFF. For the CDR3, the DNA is TGTGCCACCAGCAGAGGGGACAGTTGGGTTAACAATGAGCAGTTCTTC.

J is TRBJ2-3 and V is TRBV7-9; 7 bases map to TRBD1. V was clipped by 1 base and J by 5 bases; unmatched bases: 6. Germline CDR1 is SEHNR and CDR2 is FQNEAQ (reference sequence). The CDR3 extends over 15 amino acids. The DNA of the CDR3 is TGTGCCAGCAGCTTAGGACAGGGAGCCCTAGATACGCAGTATTTT. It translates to CASSLGQGALDTQYF.

CDR3 bases: TGCGCCAGCAACCTACAGGGTTTTGACTATGGCTACACCTTC. It codes for CASNLQGFDYGYTF. This rearrangement joins TRBV5-1 to TRBJ1-2, with TRBD1 as a possible D gene (6 bases). Germline-derived CDR1 and CDR2 are SGHRS and YFSETQ. CDR3 length: 14 amino acids. V was cut by 6 bases and J by 3 bases, with 15 bases left in between.

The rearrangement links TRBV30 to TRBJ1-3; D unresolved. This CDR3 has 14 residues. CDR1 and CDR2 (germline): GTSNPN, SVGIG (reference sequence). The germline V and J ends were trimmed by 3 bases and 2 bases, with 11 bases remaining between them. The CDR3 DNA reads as TGTGCCTGGAGCCCGCCGGTAACTGGAAACACCATATATTTT. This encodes CAWSPPVTGNTIYF.

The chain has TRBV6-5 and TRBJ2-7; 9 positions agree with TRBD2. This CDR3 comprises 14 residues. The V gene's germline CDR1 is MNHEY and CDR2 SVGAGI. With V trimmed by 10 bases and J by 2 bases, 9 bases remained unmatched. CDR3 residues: CATQRLAGPYEQYF. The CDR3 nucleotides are TGTGCCACCCAGCGGCTAGCGGGGCCCTACGAGCAGTACTTC.

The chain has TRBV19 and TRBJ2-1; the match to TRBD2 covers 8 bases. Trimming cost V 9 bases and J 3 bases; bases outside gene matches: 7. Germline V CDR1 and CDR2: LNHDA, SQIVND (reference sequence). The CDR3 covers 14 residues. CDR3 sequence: CASRRGGGYNEQFF. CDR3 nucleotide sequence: TGTGCCAGCCGCCGGGGGGGAGGCTACAATGAGCAGTTCTTC.

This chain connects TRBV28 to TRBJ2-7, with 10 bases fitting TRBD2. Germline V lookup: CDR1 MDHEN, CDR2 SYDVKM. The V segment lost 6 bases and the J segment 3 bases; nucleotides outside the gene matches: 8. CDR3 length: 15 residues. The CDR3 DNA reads TGTGCCAGCAGCAGAAAACTAGCGGGGAACTACGAGCAGTACTTC. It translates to CASSRKLAGNYEQYF.

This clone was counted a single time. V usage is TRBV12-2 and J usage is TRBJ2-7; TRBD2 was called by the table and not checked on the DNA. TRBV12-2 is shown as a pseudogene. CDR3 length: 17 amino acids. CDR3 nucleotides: TGTGCAAGTCGCTTGGTGCTCGGACTAGCGCTTTCCTACGAGCAGTACTTC. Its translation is CASRLVLGLALSYEQYF.